These 14 T cell receptor beta chains originate from one sample sequenced in a study of blood T cell repertoires in COVID-19. The assay was immunoSEQ multiplex PCR, and TCRdb's table has in-frame clones only and misses some. This table has roughly 90,000 clones, over 75% appearing once. Sequences were obtained from peripheral blood. The receptors originated from a woman older than 75 with active or convalescent COVID-19.

The V gene is TRBV2, the J gene TRBJ1-3; TRBD1 is a possible D gene (6 bases). Germline CDR1 and CDR2: SNHLY and FYNNEI. This CDR3 is built from 15 residues. Between the trimmed V and J ends, which lost 7 bases and 2 bases, there was a span of 15 bases. The DNA of the CDR3 is TGTGCCAGCACTTCAGACAGGAACCCTGGAAACACCATATATTTT. It specifies CASTSDRNPGNTIYF.

The chain recombines TRBV6-1 with TRBJ2-1, with D maybe TRBD2 (5 bases). The ends were cut back, 1 base at V and 0 bases at J, with 19 bases in the middle. The CDR3 contains 19 residues. Germline CDR1 and CDR2: MNHNS and SASEGT. CDR3 protein: CASSEDGVTLLSSYNEQFF. CDR3 nucleotide sequence: TGTGCCAGCAGTGAAGACGGGGTCACGTTACTTAGCTCCTACAATGAGCAGTTCTTC.

V and J are TRBV7-6 and TRBJ1-6, with D possibly being TRBD1 (6 bases). V was pared by 5 bases and J by 5 bases, with 13 bases between. CDR1 SGHVS and CDR2 FNYEAQ come from the germline V gene. The CDR3 totals 15 residues. CDR3 in DNA: TGTGCCAGCAGCCAACAGGGTTCCAATAATTCACCCCTCCACTTT. It translates to CASSQQGSNNSPLHF.

This chain joins TRBV4-3 and TRBJ2-3; 11 bases align to TRBD2. Looked up from germline, CDR1 is LGHNA and CDR2 is YSLEER. Losses at the gene ends were 3 bases for V and 3 bases for J; bases not matched to a gene: 11. This CDR3 has 18 residues. The CDR3: CASSHTLSLAGVTDTQYF. Written as DNA, the CDR3 is TGCGCCAGCAGCCACACCCTATCACTAGCGGGGGTGACAGATACGCAGTATTTT.

The chain recombines TRBV7-2 with TRBJ2-7, with a possible D match to TRBD1 (6 bases). V dropped 5 bases and J dropped 7 bases, with 24 bases sitting between them. Germline CDR1 SGHTA, CDR2 FQGNSA. This CDR3 contains 16 residues. The chain's CDR3 is CASSRRGPSTGTEQYF. The CDR3 region has the DNA TGTGCCAGCAGCCGCAGGGGACCCAGTACCGGTACGGAGCAGTACTTC. Filled out from reference TRBV7-2 and TRBJ2-7, the complete variable domain reads GAGVSQSPSNKVTEKGKDVELRCDPISGHTALYWYRQSLGQGLEFLIYFQGNSAPDKSGLPSDRFSAERTGGSVSTLTIQRTQQEDSAVYLCASSRRGPSTGTEQYFGPGTRLTVT.

The chain couples TRBV6-1 to TRBJ1-2; D unresolved. The CDR3 extends over 15 amino acids. V was pared by 2 bases and J by 0 bases, with 10 bases between. Germline CDR1 is MNHNS and CDR2 is SASEGT. The CDR3 bases are TGTGCCAGCAGTGAACGAGGTCCGGCTAACTATGGCTACACCTTC. Translation gives CASSERGPANYGYTF.

The gene calls are TRBV7-2 and TRBJ2-1; 14 bases are shared with TRBD2. Germline-derived CDR1 and CDR2 are SGHTA and FQGNSA. CDR3 length: 15 amino acids. V lost 5 bases, J lost 6 bases, and 3 bases stayed unmatched. The CDR3, as DNA: TGTGCCAGCAGCCCCGGACTAGCGGGGGGCAATGAGCAGTTCTTC. The encoded protein is CASSPGLAGGNEQFF.

V is TRBV27 and J is TRBJ2-7; 11 bases agree with TRBD2. Trimming took 5 bases from V and 4 from J; bases not matched to a gene: 7. Germline V lookup: CDR1 MNHEY, CDR2 SMNVEV (reference sequence). This CDR3 is 15 amino acids long. CDR3 loop: CASSQTSGNRYEQYF. The DNA for the CDR3 is TGTGCCAGCAGTCAGACTAGCGGGAATCGTTACGAGCAGTACTTC.

V and J are TRBV7-2 and TRBJ2-1; D is possibly TRBD2 (5 bases). With 3 bases removed from V and 0 bases from J, the gap between germline ends came to 9 bases. Germline CDR1 is SGHTA and CDR2 is FQGNSA. The CDR3 length is 15 residues. In DNA form, the CDR3 reads TGTGCCAGCAGCTTGAGCGGAGTCTCCTACAATGAGCAGTTCTTC. Its protein product is CASSLSGVSYNEQFF.

The rearrangement joins TRBV4-1 to TRBJ2-3, with D perhaps TRBD2 (5 bases). CDR1 is MGHRA and CDR2 is YSYEKL in the germline V gene. The CDR3 is made up of 14 amino acids. V was shortened by 0 bases and J by 6 bases, with 10 bases between the two germline ends. The CDR3 here is CASSQERRGDTQYF. CDR3 sequence (DNA): TGCGCCAGCAGCCAAGAACGGAGAGGGGATACGCAGTATTTT.

The DNA of the CDR3 is TGTGCCAGCAACACCCCCGGGTTGACCGGGACAGTTAATTCCTATGGCTACACCTTC. Protein: CASNTPGLTGTVNSYGYTF. This chain uses TRBV28 with TRBJ1-2, with 7 positions matching TRBD1. The CDR3 length is 19 residues. The ends lost 7 bases at V and 4 bases at J; junction bases unmatched: 24. Per germline, CDR1 MDHEN and CDR2 SYDVKM.

The chain employs TRBV9 and TRBJ1-3; D gene ambiguous. Per the germline V gene, CDR1 is SGDLS and CDR2 is YYNGEE. The CDR3 totals 15 residues. V was shortened by 4 bases and J by 0 bases, with 11 bases between the two germline ends. This CDR3 reads CASSPPEGSGNTIYF. For the CDR3, the DNA is TGTGCCAGCAGCCCCCCAGAGGGCTCTGGAAACACCATATATTTT.

The chain couples TRBV4-3 to TRBJ2-1; D ambiguous. CDR1 and CDR2 (germline): LGHNA, YSLEER. Trimming cost V 0 bases and J 0 bases, with 6 bases left between them. This CDR3 has 15 residues. CDR3 DNA: TGCGCCAGCAGCCAAGATGTCGGCTCCTACAATGAGCAGTTCTTC. Protein product: CASSQDVGSYNEQFF.

The sample holds a few counts of this clone. This chain links TRBV4-3 with TRBJ1-1, with TRBD1 matching over 7 bases. Germline V lookup: CDR1 LGHNA, CDR2 YSLEER. J gave up 5 bases and V 0 bases, and 15 bases lay outside the gene matches. The length of the CDR3 is 18 residues. For the CDR3, the DNA is TGCGCCAGCAGCCAAGATCTGGCAGGGGGGTCGCGGAGAACTGAAGCTTTCTTT. It specifies CASSQDLAGGSRRTEAFF.